This T cell receptor beta chain is from a study of Graves' ophthalmopathy and Graves' hyperthyroidism. Overall study context: Before any treatment, peripheral blood was taken at the initial diagnosis.

Germline V gene sequence: CDR1 LNHDA, CDR2 SQIVND (reference sequence). Trimming shortened V by 7 bases and J by 8 bases, and 23 bases separated the two germline ends. The CDR3 is 15 residues long. Using RNA transcripts, the TCR beta CDR3 regions were amplified. HTBI primers served in a first-round RT-PCR, which a second-round multiplex PCR followed. Each CDR3 protein gets one entry after TCRdb re-called the multiplex PCR reads with MiXCR. The sample yields about half a million distinct CDR3 sequences, around an eighth seen once. The rearrangement uses TRBV19 and TRBJ1-2; D perhaps matches TRBD1 (6 bases). The origin of this receptor is a woman aged 25 to 39 with Graves' ophthalmopathy. Sequenced: blood. The CDR3 loop is CASTLPETGVSGYTF. Here the CDR3 DNA reads TGTGCCAGTACTCTCCCGGAGACAGGAGTTTCCGGCTACACCTTC.